This T cell receptor (beta chain) was profiled in a study of cytomegalovirus exposure and HLA in healthy donors. The germline gives CDR1 DFQATT, CDR2 SNEGSKA (reference sequence). This CDR3 spans 10 amino acids. Trimming shortened V by 4 bases and J by 7 bases, and 6 bases separated the two germline ends. The primer mix had 60 Vbeta and 13 Jbeta primers. In the authors' workflow: About 10 million shared chains were among approximately 87 million unique TCR beta chains counted in a later analysis. The repertoire was sequenced with immunoSEQ multiplex PCR; TCRdb's copy has only in-frame clones and lacks some. V, J and clone size are those of that table, while D and trimming were read from the DNA. The repertoire holds 270,000 or so clones, with around 90% as singletons.

The origin of this receptor is a girl aged 2 to 9 in good health and CMV-seronegative. Sequenced sample: PBMCs. V gene TRBV20-1 combines with J gene TRBJ2-3; D not resolved. Here the CDR3 DNA reads TGCAGTGCTACTCAGAATACGCAGTATTTT. This gives the protein CSATQNTQYF.